The clone carrying this T cell receptor (beta chain) was counted between two and nine times. Its antigen is not known. Time point specified: cycle 4 day 1 (C4D1), after six to seven weeks of nivolumab. Autologous stem cell transplantation was followed by relapse in every patient, and brentuximab vedotin exposure varied. This sample was included in a study of PD-1 blockade in classical Hodgkin lymphoma. General study points: Relapsed/refractory patients reportedly had the lowest baseline TCR diversity, below newly diagnosed patients, who were below healthy donors. By cycle point C4D1, TCR diversity had risen significantly in CD4+ cells (but not CD8+ cells).

Some clones are missing from TCRdb's copy, which holds only in-frame ones; the method was immunoSEQ multiplex PCR. The data show about 50,000 clones, 90% seen once. The V end lost 4 bases, the J end lost 6 bases, and 10 bases lay between the germline ends. Germline CDR1 LGHNA, CDR2 YNFKEQ. The CDR3 length is 13 residues. V is TRBV4-2 and J is TRBJ2-1, with D uncertain. This receptor was obtained from a human donor with classical Hodgkin lymphoma. Sequences were derived from peripheral blood mononuclear cells (PBMCs), sampled before the fourth cycle of nivolumab. Here the CDR3 reads CASSLHSSNEQFF. In DNA form, the CDR3 reads TGTGCCAGCAGCCTCCACTCTTCCAATGAGCAGTTCTTC.